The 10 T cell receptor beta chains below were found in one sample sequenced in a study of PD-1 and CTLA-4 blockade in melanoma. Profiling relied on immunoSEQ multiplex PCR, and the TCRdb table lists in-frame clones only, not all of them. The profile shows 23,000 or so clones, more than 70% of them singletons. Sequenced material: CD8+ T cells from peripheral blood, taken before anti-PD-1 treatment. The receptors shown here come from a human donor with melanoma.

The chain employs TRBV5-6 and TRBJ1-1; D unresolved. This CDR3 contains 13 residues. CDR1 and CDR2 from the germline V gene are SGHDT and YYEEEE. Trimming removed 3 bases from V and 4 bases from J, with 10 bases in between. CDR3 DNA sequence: TGTGCCAGCAGCTCGGGCCGGAGCACTGAAGCTTTCTTT. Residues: CASSSGRSTEAFF.

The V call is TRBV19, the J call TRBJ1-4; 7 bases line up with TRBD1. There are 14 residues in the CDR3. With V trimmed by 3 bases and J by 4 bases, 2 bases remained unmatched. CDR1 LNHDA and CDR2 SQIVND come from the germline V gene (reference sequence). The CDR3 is CASSMAGGNEKLFF. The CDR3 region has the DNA TGTGCCAGTAGTATGGCAGGGGGTAATGAAAAACTGTTTTTT. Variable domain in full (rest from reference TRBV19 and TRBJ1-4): DGGITQSPKYLFRKEGQNVTLSCEQNLNHDAMYWYRQDPGQGLRLIYYSQIVNDFQKGDIAEGYSVSREKKESFPLTVTSAQKNPTAFYLCASSMAGGNEKLFFGSGTQLSVL.

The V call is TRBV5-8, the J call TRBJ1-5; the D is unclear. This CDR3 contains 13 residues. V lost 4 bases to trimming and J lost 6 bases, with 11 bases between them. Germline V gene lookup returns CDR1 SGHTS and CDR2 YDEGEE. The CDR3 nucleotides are TGTGCCAGCAGCGTACGGGAGGGTCAGCCCCAGCATTTT. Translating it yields CASSVREGQPQHF.

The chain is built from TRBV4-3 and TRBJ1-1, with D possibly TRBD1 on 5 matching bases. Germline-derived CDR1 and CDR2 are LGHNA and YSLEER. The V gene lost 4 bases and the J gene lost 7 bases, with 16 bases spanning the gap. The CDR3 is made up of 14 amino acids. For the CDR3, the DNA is TGCGCCAGCAGCCCCTCACGGGGCAGGGATGAAGCTTTCTTT. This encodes CASSPSRGRDEAFF.

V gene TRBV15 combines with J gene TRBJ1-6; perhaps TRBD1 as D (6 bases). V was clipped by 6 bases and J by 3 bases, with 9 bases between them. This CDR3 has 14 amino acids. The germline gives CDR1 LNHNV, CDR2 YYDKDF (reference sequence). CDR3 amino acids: CATRPDSYNSPLHF. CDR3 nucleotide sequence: TGTGCCACCAGGCCGGACAGCTATAATTCACCCCTCCACTTT.

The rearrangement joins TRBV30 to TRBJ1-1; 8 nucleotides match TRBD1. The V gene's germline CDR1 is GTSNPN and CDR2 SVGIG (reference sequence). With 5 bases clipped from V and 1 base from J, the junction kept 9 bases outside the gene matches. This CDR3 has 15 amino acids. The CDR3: CAWREMDRANTEAFF. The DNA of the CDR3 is TGTGCCTGGCGCGAAATGGACAGGGCGAACACTGAAGCTTTCTTT.

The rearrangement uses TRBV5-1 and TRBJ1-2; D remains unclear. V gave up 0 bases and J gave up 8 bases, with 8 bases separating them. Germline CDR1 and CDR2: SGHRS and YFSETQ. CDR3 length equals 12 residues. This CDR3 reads CASSLGGEGYTF. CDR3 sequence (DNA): TGCGCCAGCAGCTTGGGGGGAGAGGGCTACACCTTC.

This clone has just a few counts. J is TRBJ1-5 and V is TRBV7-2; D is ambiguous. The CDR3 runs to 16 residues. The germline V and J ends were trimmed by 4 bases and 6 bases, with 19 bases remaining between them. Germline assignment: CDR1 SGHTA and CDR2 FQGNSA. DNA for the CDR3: TGTGCCAGCAGCTCTCCCATGGCGGGGTCTAGTCAGCCCCAGCATTTT. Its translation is CASSSPMAGSSQPQHF.

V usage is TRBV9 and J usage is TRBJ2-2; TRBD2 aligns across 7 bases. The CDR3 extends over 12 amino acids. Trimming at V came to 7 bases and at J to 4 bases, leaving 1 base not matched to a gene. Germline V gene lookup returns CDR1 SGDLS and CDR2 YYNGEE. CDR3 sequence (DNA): TGTGCCAGCCGGGGGGTCACCGGGGAGCTGTTTTTT. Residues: CASRGVTGELFF.

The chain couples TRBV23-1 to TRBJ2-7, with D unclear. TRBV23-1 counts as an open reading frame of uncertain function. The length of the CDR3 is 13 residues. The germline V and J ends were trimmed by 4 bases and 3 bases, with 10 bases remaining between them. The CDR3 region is CASSPEQDYEQYF. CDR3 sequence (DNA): TGCGCCAGCAGTCCGGAACAAGACTACGAGCAGTACTTC.